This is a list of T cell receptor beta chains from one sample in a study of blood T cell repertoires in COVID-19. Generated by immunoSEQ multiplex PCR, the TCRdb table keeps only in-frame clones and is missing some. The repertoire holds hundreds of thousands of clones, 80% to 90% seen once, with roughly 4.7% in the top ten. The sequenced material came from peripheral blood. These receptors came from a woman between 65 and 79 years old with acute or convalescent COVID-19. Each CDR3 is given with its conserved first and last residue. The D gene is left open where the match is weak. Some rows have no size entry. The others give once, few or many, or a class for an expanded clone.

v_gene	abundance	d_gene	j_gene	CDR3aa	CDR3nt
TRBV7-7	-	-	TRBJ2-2	CASSLYRGAGTGELFF	TGTGCCAGCAGCTTATACCGGGGGGCCGGGACCGGGGAGCTGTTTTTT
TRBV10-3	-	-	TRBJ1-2	CAISEQTNYGYTF	TGTGCCATCAGTGAACAGACTAACTATGGCTACACCTTC
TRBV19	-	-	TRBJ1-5	CASSIPNQPQHF	TGTGCCAGTAGTATCCCGAATCAGCCCCAGCATTTT
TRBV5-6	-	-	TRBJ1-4	CASEMYGAGEKLFF	TGTGCCAGCGAGATGTACGGCGCGGGGGAAAAACTGTTTTTT
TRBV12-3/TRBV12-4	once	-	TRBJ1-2	CASRVDSDYGYTF	TGTGCCAGCAGGGTAGACAGTGACTATGGCTACACCTTC
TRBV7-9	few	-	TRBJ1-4	CASSSWTGDSEKLFF	TGTGCCAGCAGCTCGTGGACCGGGGATAGTGAAAAACTGTTTTTT
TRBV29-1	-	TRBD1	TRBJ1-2	CSVGLGTGGGVDYGYTF	TGCAGCGTTGGCCTCGGGACAGGGGGGGGAGTGGACTATGGCTACACCTTC
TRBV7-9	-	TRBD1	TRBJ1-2	CASSLEVTGEDGYTF	TGTGCCAGCAGCTTAGAGGTGACAGGGGAGGACGGCTACACCTTC
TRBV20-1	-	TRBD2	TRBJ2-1	CSASVASGGAVHEQFF	TGCAGTGCTAGTGTGGCTAGCGGGGGGGCGGTCCATGAGCAGTTCTTC
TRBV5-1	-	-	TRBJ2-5	CASSLPGTEETQYF	TGCGCCAGCAGCTTGCCAGGCACCGAAGAGACCCAGTACTTC
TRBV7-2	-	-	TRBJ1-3	CASSLAGQGGTLFRNTIYF	TGTGCCAGCAGCTTAGCAGGGCAGGGAGGGACTCTTTTTAGAAACACCATATATTTT
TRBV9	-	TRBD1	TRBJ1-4	CASSVRDRAPDEKLFF	TGTGCCAGCAGCGTAAGGGACAGGGCGCCTGATGAAAAACTGTTTTTT
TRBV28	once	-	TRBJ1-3	CASSLPTGTGNTIYF	TGTGCCAGCAGTTTACCCACAGGGACTGGAAACACCATATATTTT
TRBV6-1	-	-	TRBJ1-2	CASSGWGDAGRNGYTF	TGTGCCAGCAGTGGGTGGGGGGACGCTGGTAGGAATGGCTACACCTTC
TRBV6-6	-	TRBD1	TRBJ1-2	CASRLGTAVNYGYTF	TGTGCCAGCAGGTTAGGGACAGCGGTCAACTATGGCTACACCTTC
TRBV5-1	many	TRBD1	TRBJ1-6	CASSGDRGRNSPLHF	TGCGCCAGCAGCGGGGACAGGGGGCGGAATTCACCCCTCCACTTT
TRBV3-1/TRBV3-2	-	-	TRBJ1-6	CASSQAQAVNNSPLHF	TGTGCCAGCAGCCAAGCACAGGCAGTCAATAATTCACCCCTCCACTTT
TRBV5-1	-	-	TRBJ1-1	CASSPGQASTEAFF	TGCGCCAGCAGCCCTGGTCAGGCGAGCACTGAAGCTTTCTTT
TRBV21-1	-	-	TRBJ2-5	CASSKWAGGPQETQYF	TGTGCCAGCAGCAAATGGGCGGGGGGACCTCAAGAGACCCAGTACTTC
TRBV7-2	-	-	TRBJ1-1	CASSLGTANTEAFF	TGTGCCAGCAGCTTAGGAACAGCGAACACTGAAGCTTTCTTT
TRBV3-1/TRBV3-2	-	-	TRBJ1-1	CASEGSDTEAFF	TGTGCCAGCGAGGGAAGCGACACTGAAGCTTTCTTT
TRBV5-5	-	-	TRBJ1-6	CASSSMPEGWNSPLHF	TGTGCCAGCAGCTCAATGCCGGAGGGCTGGAATTCACCCCTCCACTTT
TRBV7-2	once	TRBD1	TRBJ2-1	CASSLGQVDNEQFF	TGTGCCAGCAGCCTTGGACAGGTAGACAATGAGCAGTTCTTC
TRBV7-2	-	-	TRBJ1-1	CASSAGVNTEAFF	TGTGCCAGCAGCGCAGGGGTGAACACTGAAGCTTTCTTT
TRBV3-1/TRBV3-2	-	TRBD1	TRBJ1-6	CASSPGQYNSPLHF	TGTGCCAGCTCGCCGGGACAGTATAATTCACCCCTCCACTTT
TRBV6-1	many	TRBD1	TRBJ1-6	CASSDGGGAGNSPLHF	TGTGCCAGCAGTGACGGAGGGGGCGCGGGAAATTCACCCCTCCACTTT
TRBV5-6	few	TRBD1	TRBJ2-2	CASSRTGHTGELFF	TGTGCCAGCAGCCGGACAGGCCACACCGGGGAGCTGTTTTTT
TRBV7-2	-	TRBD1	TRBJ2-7	CASSRNGQGWYEQYF	TGTGCCAGCAGCAGAAACGGACAGGGCTGGTACGAGCAGTACTTC
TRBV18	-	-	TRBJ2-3	CASSRRVQDTQYF	TGTGCCAGCTCACGCAGGGTGCAAGATACGCAGTATTTT
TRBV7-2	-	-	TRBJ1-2	CASSSVYGYTF	TGTGCCAGCAGCTCAGTCTATGGCTACACCTTC
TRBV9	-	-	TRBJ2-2	CASSVLSTGELFF	TGTGCCAGCAGCGTCCTCAGTACCGGGGAGCTGTTTTTT
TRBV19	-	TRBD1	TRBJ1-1	CASSLGDRVNTEAFF	TGTGCCAGTAGTCTTGGGGACAGGGTGAACACTGAAGCTTTCTTT
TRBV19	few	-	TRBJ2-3	CASSTSADTQYF	TGTGCCAGTAGTACCTCCGCAGATACGCAGTATTTT
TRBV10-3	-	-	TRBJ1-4	CAISAGTVEKLFF	TGTGCCATCAGTGCTGGGACTGTTGAAAAACTGTTTTTT
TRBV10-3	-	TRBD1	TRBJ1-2	CAISELKGTGDNYGYTF	TGTGCCATCAGTGAGCTAAAAGGGACAGGGGACAACTATGGCTACACCTTC
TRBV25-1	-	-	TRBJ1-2	CASSVHAGGVGNYGYTF	TGTGCCAGCAGTGTCCATGCGGGGGGAGTGGGGAACTATGGCTACACCTTC
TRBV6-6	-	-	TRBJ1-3	CASSLSGNTIYF	TGTGCCAGCAGCTTGTCTGGAAACACCATATATTTT
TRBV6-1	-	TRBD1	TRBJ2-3	CASSEGTGVTDTQYF	TGTGCCAGCAGTGAAGGGACAGGGGTAACAGATACGCAGTATTTT
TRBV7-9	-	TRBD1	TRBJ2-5	CASSRLTGVLETQYF	TGTGCCAGCAGCCGTCTGACAGGGGTGCTTGAGACCCAGTACTTC
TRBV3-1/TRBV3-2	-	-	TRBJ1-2	CASSQDPTGSYGYTF	TGTGCCAGCAGCCAAGATCCCACAGGCTCCTATGGCTACACCTTC
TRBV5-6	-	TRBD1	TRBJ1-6	CASSRHPGQGNSPLHF	TGTGCCAGCAGCCGCCATCCTGGACAGGGCAATTCACCCCTCCACTTT
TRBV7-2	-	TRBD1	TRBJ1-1	CASSPSNRGPNTEAFF	TGTGCCAGCAGCCCTAGCAACAGGGGACCGAACACTGAAGCTTTCTTT
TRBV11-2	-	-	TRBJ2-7	CASSSELHRRLNEQYF	TGTGCCAGCAGCTCCGAACTGCATCGCCGGTTAAACGAGCAGTACTTC
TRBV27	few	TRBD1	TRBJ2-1	CASSLWGTGTEEQFF	TGTGCCAGCAGTTTATGGGGGACAGGGACCGAAGAGCAGTTCTTC
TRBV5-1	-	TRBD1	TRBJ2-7	CASSSGTGDFEQYF	TGCGCCAGCAGCTCCGGGACAGGGGATTTCGAGCAGTACTTC
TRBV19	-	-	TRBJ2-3	CASSIAPQGSTDTQYF	TGTGCCAGTAGTATCGCTCCACAGGGTAGCACAGATACGCAGTATTTT
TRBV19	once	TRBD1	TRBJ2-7	CASSTLWTGGVSYEQYF	TGTGCCAGTAGTACCCTCTGGACAGGGGGAGTTTCCTACGAGCAGTACTTC
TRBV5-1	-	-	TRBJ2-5	CASSLTHTQETQYF	TGCGCCAGCAGCTTGACACATACCCAAGAGACCCAGTACTTC
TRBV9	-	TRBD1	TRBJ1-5	CASSVGTGGQPQHF	TGTGCCAGCAGCGTAGGGACAGGGGGTCAGCCCCAGCATTTT
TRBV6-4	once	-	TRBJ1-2	CASSVETGSSGYTF	TGTGCCAGCAGTGTGGAGACAGGCAGTAGCGGCTACACCTTC
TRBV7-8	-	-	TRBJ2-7	CASSNGDTTYEQYF	TGTGCCAGCAGCAACGGGGACACAACCTACGAGCAGTACTTC
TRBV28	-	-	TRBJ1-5	CASRATGVLPQHF	TGTGCCAGCAGAGCGACAGGAGTTCTACCCCAGCATTTT
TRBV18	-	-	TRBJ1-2	CASSPPVTGNGYTF	TGTGCCAGCTCACCACCGGTCACAGGGAATGGCTACACCTTC
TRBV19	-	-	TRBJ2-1	CASSIDLGPTFNEQFF	TGTGCCAGTAGTATCGACCTGGGGCCGACCTTCAATGAGCAGTTCTTC
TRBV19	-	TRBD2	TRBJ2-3	CASSQTSVRPDTQYF	TGTGCCAGTAGTCAGACTAGCGTGAGGCCAGATACGCAGTATTTT
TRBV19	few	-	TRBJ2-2	CASSIWGRYTGELFF	TGTGCCAGTAGTATCTGGGGGCGATACACCGGGGAGCTGTTTTTT
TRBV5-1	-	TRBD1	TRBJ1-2	CASSLTGGIDYGYTF	TGCGCCAGCAGCCTTACAGGGGGCATTGACTATGGCTACACCTTC